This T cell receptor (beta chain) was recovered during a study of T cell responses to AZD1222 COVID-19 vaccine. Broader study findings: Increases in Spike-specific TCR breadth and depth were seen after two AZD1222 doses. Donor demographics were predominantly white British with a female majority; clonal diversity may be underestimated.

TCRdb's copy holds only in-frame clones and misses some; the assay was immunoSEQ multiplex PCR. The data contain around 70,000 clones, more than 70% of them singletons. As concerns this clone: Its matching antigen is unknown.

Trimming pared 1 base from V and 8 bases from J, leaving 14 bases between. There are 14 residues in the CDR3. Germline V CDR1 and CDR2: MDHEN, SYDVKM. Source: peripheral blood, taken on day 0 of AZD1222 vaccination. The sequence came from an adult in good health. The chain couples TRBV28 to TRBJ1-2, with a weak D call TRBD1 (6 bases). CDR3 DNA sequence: TGTGCCAGCAGTTTATTAAACAGGGCGGGAGGCTACACCTTC. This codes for CASSLLNRAGGYTF.